The source of this TCR beta chain is a study of T cell responses to AZD1222 COVID-19 vaccine listed by TCRdb under 2021. Background for the entire study: AZD1222 recipients whose second dose came at about 4 weeks and those whose second dose came at about 12 weeks were combined into one group, since spike-specific TCR depth and breadth did not differ between the two schedules. TCR sequencing covered about 230 trial participants: nearly 210 given two doses of AZD1222 and about 26 given two doses of MenACWY control vaccine. Trial participants were enrolled by age into subgroups of 18-55, 56-69 and 70-plus years, and about 150, 27 and 61 TCR-sequenced participants, respectively, were included in these subgroups. Overall results and qualifications from the work: Spike-specific TCR breadth and depth rose significantly after two AZD1222 doses compared with day 0 and with MenACWY recipients. The 56-69-year group was small, and its depth increase did not reach significance, likely because of low power. Conclusions about previously exposed vaccinees were limited because only six or seven AZD1222 recipients were SARS-CoV-2 seropositive at baseline. Participants were mostly white British and included more females than males, and it was suggested by the authors that clonal diversity may have been underestimated. Reportedly, almost half of the unique spike-specific TCRs recognized epitopes lying outside the regions that are mutated in the B.1.351 and B.1.1.7 variants. Vaccine-associated CD4 TCRs spanned the whole spike protein, with dominant responses in regions 160-218 and 743-854. Because no day 14 peak-response samples were available, the repertoires could be characterized only after the peak T cell response.

To note about this clone: Its antigen has not been determined. No base-level quality is on record; no much larger clone is a single base apart.

Per the publication, the time point label means: baseline before first vaccination. Vaccinee samples were obtained from the UK trials COV001 and COV002, which included a single-blind randomized controlled phase 2/3 trial of AZD1222 (ChAdOx1 nCoV-19) in healthy adults. For TCRbeta chain sequencing, PBMC samples from trial participants were taken at day 0 and at day 28 after the second dose. The CDR3 regions of human TCRbeta chains were analyzed by immunosequencing. In the source study's methods: Repertoire TCRs were checked for matches against a reference library of SARS-CoV-2-specific TCRs that had been generated using the MIRA antigen-specificity platform. Breadth was defined as the fraction of unique TCRs that were SARS-CoV-2-associated. Depth was defined as the fraction of total T cells that were SARS-CoV-2-associated. Using the MIRA data, each spike-specific TCR was assigned both to the spike region to which the TCR was reactive and to a CD4 or CD8 class. Log10-transformed breadth and depth values were compared by one-way ANOVA with Sidak's multiple comparisons tests. TCRdb's version of the immuneACCESS table is confined to in-frame rearrangements and falls short of the full clone set. An unresolved V gene accounts for under half of the shortfall where checked; the remainder is of unknown origin. V, J and clone size are those of that table, while D and trimming were read from the DNA. For this sample there are more than 80,000 clones; roughly 90% appear just once. The ten largest clones represent around 5.5% of the sample.

The CDR3 sequence holds 14 residues, the cysteine and phenylalanine included. Only CDR3 DNA remains: 42 bases, in frame from the first base. Trimming removed 6 bases from V and 1 base from J, leaving 12 bases between the germline ends. Sequences LNHDA (CDR1) and SQIVND (CDR2) are obtained from the germline V gene (reference sequence). The chain was built from TRBV19 and TRBJ2-5, and perhaps TRBD1 as D gene, on 6 matching bases. The starting material was peripheral blood, obtained on day 0 of AZD1222 vaccination. This TCR was sampled from an adult in good health. The CDR3 protein is CASRSGTLQETQYF. The nucleotide sequence is TGTGCCAGTAGATCCGGGACACTCCAAGAGACCCAGTACTTC.